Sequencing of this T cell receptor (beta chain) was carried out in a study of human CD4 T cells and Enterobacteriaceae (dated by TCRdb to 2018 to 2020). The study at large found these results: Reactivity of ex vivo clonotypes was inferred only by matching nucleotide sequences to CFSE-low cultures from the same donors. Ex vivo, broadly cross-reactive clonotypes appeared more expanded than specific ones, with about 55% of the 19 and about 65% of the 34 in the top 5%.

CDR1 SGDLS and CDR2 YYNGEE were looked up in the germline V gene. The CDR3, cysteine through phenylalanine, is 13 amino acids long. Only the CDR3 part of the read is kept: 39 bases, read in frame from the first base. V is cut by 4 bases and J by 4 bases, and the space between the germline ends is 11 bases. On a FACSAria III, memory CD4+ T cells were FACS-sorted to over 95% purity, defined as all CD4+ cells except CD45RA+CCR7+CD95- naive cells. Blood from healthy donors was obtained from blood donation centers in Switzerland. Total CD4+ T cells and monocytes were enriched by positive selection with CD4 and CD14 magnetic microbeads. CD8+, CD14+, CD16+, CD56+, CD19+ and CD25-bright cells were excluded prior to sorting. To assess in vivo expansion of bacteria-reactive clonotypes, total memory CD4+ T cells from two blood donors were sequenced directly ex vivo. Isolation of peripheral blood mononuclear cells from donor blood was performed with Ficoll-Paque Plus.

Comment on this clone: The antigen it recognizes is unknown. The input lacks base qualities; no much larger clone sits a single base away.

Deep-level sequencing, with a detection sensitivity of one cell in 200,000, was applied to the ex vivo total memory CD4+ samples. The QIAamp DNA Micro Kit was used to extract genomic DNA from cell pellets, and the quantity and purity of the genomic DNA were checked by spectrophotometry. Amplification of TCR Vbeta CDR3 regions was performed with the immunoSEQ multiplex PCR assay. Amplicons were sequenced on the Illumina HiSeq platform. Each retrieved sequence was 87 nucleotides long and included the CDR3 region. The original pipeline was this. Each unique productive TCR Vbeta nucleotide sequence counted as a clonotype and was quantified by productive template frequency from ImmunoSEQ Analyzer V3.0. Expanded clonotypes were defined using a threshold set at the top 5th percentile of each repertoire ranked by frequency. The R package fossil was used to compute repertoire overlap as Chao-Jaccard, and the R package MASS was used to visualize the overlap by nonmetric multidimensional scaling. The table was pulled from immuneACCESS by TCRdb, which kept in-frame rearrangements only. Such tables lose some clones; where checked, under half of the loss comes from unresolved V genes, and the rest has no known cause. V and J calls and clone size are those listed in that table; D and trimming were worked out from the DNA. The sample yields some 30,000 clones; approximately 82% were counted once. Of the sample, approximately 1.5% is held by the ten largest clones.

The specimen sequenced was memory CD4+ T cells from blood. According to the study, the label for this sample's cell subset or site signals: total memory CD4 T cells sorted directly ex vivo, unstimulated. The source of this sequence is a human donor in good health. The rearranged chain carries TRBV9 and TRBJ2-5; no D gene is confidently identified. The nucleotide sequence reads TGTGCCAGCAGCTCGCTATGGCGAGAGACCCAGTACTTC. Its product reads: CASSSLWRETQYF.